Described below is a single T cell receptor beta chain sequence and its context. Its antigen is not identified. Other DNA sequences in this sample translate to the same CDR3. The CDR3 covers 12 residues. The germline gives CDR1 GTSNPN, CDR2 SVGIG (reference sequence). Trimming left V 3 bases short and J 0 bases short, with 5 bases between. The source of the sample is a study of shared clonotypes between healthy human individuals. Study as a whole: There were three CD4 naive, three CD4 memory, two CD8 naive and one CD8 memory plates per donor. Overall study findings and caveats: Generation probabilities of non-shared clonotypes were lower (relative to those shared by all four donors).

Naive CD8 cells lacked CD45RO, underwent positive selection for CCR7 and left out terminally differentiated effector memory CD45RA+ cells. The donors were adults (healthy and HIV-negative) with no recent acute infections or vaccinations. Authors' data handling: Filtering differed since immunoSEQ provided only junctions, with no quality scores. Only in-frame clones appear in the TCRdb table, and some are missing; sequencing was by immunoSEQ multiplex PCR. For V, J and clone size, that table is used; D and trimming come from the DNA. The data contain over 2,000,000 clones, 80% to 95% of them singletons.

The chain carries TRBV30 and TRBJ1-1; D gene ambiguous. The material sequenced was naive CD8+ T cells from PBMCs. This TCR was recovered from a man aged 18 to 30 in good health. Some clones in this sample may be carry-over from other donors' samples. CDR3 DNA sequence: TGTGCCTGGAGCCCCATGAACACTGAAGCTTTCTTT. Encoded protein: CAWSPMNTEAFF.